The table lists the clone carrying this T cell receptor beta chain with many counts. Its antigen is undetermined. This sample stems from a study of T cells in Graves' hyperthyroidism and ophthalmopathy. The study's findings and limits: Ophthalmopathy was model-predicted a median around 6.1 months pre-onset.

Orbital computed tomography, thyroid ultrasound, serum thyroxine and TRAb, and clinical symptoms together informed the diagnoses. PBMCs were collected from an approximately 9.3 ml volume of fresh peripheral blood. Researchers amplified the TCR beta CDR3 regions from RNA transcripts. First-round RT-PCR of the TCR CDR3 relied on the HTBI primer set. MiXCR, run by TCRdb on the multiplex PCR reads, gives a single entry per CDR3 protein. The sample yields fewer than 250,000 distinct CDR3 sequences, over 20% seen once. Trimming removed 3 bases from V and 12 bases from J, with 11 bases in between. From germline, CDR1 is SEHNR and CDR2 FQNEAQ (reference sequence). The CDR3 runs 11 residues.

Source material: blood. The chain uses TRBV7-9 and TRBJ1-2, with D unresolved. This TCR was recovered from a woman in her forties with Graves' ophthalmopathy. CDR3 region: CASSFPPGNTF. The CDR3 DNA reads TGTGCCAGCAGCTTCCCTCCGGGTAACACCTTC.